This is a list of T cell receptor beta chains from one sample in a study of cytomegalovirus exposure and HLA in healthy donors. The assay was immunoSEQ multiplex PCR, and TCRdb's table has in-frame clones only and misses some. Of 150,000 to 200,000 clones detected, around 80% appear once; the ten largest clones hold around 1.2%. Sequenced material: PBMCs. Receptors originate from a woman in her 30s in good health and CMV-seronegative. Both conserved end residues are part of each CDR3. Clone size, where shown, is once, few, many, or a class for clones that have expanded.

v_gene,abundance,CDR3aa
TRBV30,NA,CAWKPAGPVTSGNTIYF
TRBV9,NA,CASSPIQAGEQYF
TRBV13,NA,CASSYGQGQETQYF
TRBV5-6,NA,CASSLGQGALGTQYF
TRBV28,NA,CASSSQGPTGELFF
TRBV7-8,few,CASSFHLRDSRNQPQHF
TRBV5-1,NA,CASSLGLADNEQFF
TRBV9,NA,CASSEGGSNQPQHF
TRBV7-9,many,CASSLAPQGANYGYTF
TRBV18,NA,CASSPSTGDYGYTF
TRBV6-1,NA,CASSLPGQGAYEQYF
TRBV19,NA,CASSNTGGTGELFF
TRBV5-6,NA,CASSIRGPYEQYF
TRBV11-2,NA,CASSQGQGLYEQYF
TRBV9,few,CASSVQGGQPQHF
TRBV4-1,once,CASSQGPASGDEQFF
TRBV9,NA,CASSVEALGGYTF
TRBV5-1,once,CASSRRAQSSGNTIYF
TRBV1,NA,CTSSQDTGTSGSNEQFF
TRBV19,NA,CASSIQGNIGSSYEQYF
TRBV29-1,NA,CSVARGRADTQYF
TRBV4-1,NA,CASSLQGGNQPQHF
TRBV5-1,once,CASRPSQGVRTEAFF
TRBV6-5,NA,CASSYLSGRAGETQYF
TRBV6-5,NA,CASSYATGGTDTQYF
TRBV28,NA,CASSLDRETQYF
TRBV30,NA,CAWSVRSRAGYTPALYGYTF
TRBV10-3,NA,CAISGGQLETQYF
TRBV6-6,NA,CASKKQGQSVQPQHF
TRBV6-5,once,CASSLLNEQYF
TRBV7-3,few,CASSPGRGRAGYTF
TRBV29-1,NA,CSAGTGGSSGANVLTF
TRBV27,few,CASTHLPPDFGVNTRQFF
TRBV9,few,CASSVGQPRHGYTF
TRBV6-1,NA,CASSEDGSGRPYEQYF
TRBV18,NA,CASSQRQGQTGELFF
TRBV5-5,NA,CASNKKGSGREEQPQHF
TRBV28,NA,CASKIPGTDTQYF
TRBV5-6,NA,CASSLAGQRRIEYF
TRBV9,NA,CASSVGQGPLNTEAFF
TRBV7-8,NA,CASSLNPSSPLHF
TRBV5-1,NA,CASSLETGSTEAFF
TRBV11-2,NA,CASSFLEHYEQYF
TRBV20-1,NA,CSATDVGEQYF
TRBV25-1,NA,CASPGLAGGDIGTDTQYF
TRBV28,NA,CASSFSDYGYTF
TRBV19,NA,CASSPGGQGSYEQYF
TRBV11-2,NA,CASSLSRNRGIFGANVLTF
TRBV5-1,once,CASSLDPRETQYF
TRBV18,NA,CASSPIGGTSNQPQHF
TRBV28,NA,CASSLLGETQYF
TRBV4-1,NA,CASSQDPAAYEQYF
TRBV7-8,NA,CASSRLGTVSYEQYF
TRBV6-5,NA,CASSYLGQGGEKLFF
TRBV7-9,NA,CASSLAGTVGNEQFF
TRBV29-1,NA,CSVGGGQGRAEAFF
TRBV5-1,once,CASNRWPAREAFF